The rows below give T cell receptor beta chains drawn from one sample of a study of cytomegalovirus exposure and HLA in healthy donors. Profiling relied on immunoSEQ multiplex PCR, and the TCRdb table lists in-frame clones only, not all of them. The table records over 200,000 clones, 70% to 90% of them present only once. The sample taken for sequencing was PBMCs. The receptors originated from a human donor in good health. Each CDR3 is given with its conserved first and last residue. The D gene is left open where the match is weak. Size values are once, few and many counts, or a class for expanded clones, and some rows have none.

14,TRBD1,-,TRBJ1-2,TRBV19,CASRTTGWDSGYTF,TGTGCCAGTAGAACGACAGGGTGGGATAGTGGCTACACCTTC
15,-,-,TRBJ2-1,TRBV6-5,CASSYARGSYNEQFF,TGTGCCAGCAGTTACGCGAGGGGGTCCTACAATGAGCAGTTCTTC
14,TRBD2,-,TRBJ2-2,TRBV2,CASTASGNTGELFF,TGTGCCAGCACGGCTAGCGGGAATACCGGGGAGCTGTTTTTT
15,TRBD1,-,TRBJ2-5,TRBV5-6,CASKGQGAGGETQYF,TGTGCCAGCAAGGGACAGGGGGCGGGAGGAGAGACCCAGTACTTC
14,TRBD1,once,TRBJ1-4,TRBV18,CASSPAPTGEKLFF,TGTGCCAGCTCACCAGCACCGACAGGGGAAAAACTGTTTTTT
16,TRBD1,-,TRBJ2-3,TRBV29-1,CSVESYRGRNTDTQYF,TGCAGCGTTGAATCGTACAGGGGGCGGAACACAGATACGCAGTATTTT
14,TRBD1,-,TRBJ2-7,TRBV5-1,CASSLTDRLNEQYF,TGCGCCAGCAGCTTGACGGACAGGTTGAACGAGCAGTACTTC
14,TRBD2,-,TRBJ2-1,TRBV6-5,CASTPLAGGNEQFF,TGTGCCAGCACCCCGCTAGCGGGAGGGAATGAGCAGTTCTTC
11,-,-,TRBJ2-7,TRBV30,CAWLTCYEQYF,TGTGCCTGGCTTACTTGCTACGAGCAGTACTTC
15,-,once,TRBJ1-3,TRBV6-6,CASSSSSLSGNTIYF,TGTGCCAGCAGCTCAAGTAGCCTCTCTGGAAACACCATATATTTT
12,-,-,TRBJ1-1,TRBV5-1,CASSAGNTEAFF,TGCGCCAGCAGCGCGGGTAACACTGAAGCTTTCTTT
14,-,-,TRBJ2-5,TRBV27,CASYLTGMGETQYF,TGTGCCAGCTACTTAACGGGAATGGGGGAGACCCAGTACTTC
15,TRBD2,-,TRBJ2-1,TRBV6-4,CASSILAGDVHEQFF,TGTGCCAGCAGTATTCTAGCGGGAGATGTCCATGAGCAGTTCTTC
13,-,once,TRBJ2-7,TRBV27,CASSLKGDYEQYF,TGTGCCAGCAGTTTAAAGGGGGACTACGAGCAGTACTTC
13,-,-,TRBJ1-1,TRBV6-1,CASSLAVNTEAFF,TGTGCCAGCAGTCTAGCGGTGAACACTGAAGCTTTCTTT
14,TRBD1,-,TRBJ2-2,TRBV4-1,CASNPGQNSGELFF,TGCGCCAGCAATCCGGGACAGAACTCCGGGGAGCTGTTTTTT
15,-,-,TRBJ2-2,TRBV7-2,CASSFRPGTTGELFF,TGTGCCAGCAGCTTCCGACCCGGGACTACCGGGGAGCTGTTTTTT
15,TRBD2,few,TRBJ2-7,TRBV4-3,CASSELTSDPYEQYF,TGCGCCAGCAGTGAGCTGACTAGCGATCCCTACGAGCAGTACTTC
12,-,-,TRBJ2-7,TRBV11-2,CASSLGGELQYF,TGTGCCAGCAGCTTAGGGGGGGAATTGCAGTACTTC
15,TRBD1,once,TRBJ2-3,TRBV2,CASSGTGELTDTQYF,TGTGCCAGCAGTGGGACAGGGGAACTCACAGATACGCAGTATTTT
11,-,-,TRBJ2-7,TRBV11-1,CASRRGYEQYF,TGTGCCAGCAGGAGGGGGTACGAGCAGTACTTC
16,TRBD1,-,TRBJ2-1,TRBV7-3,CASSVRQGAGHNEQFF,TGTGCCAGCAGCGTAAGACAGGGGGCTGGACACAATGAGCAGTTCTTC
17,TRBD2,once,TRBJ2-1,TRBV5-1,CASTPGVSGGQYNEQFF,TGCGCCAGCACTCCTGGAGTATCGGGAGGGCAGTACAATGAGCAGTTCTTC
11,-,-,TRBJ2-5,TRBV7-9,CSSEWSETQYF,TGTTCCAGCGAGTGGTCGGAGACCCAGTACTTC
19,-,once,TRBJ1-3,TRBV4-1,CASSQEIEKVTVSGNTIYF,TGCGCCAGCAGCCAAGAAATCGAGAAGGTAACAGTCTCTGGAAACACCATATATTTT
14,-,-,TRBJ2-2,TRBV7-9,CASSFQGGTGELFF,TGTGCCAGCAGCTTTCAAGGGGGCACCGGGGAGCTGTTTTTT
15,-,-,TRBJ1-1,TRBV7-9,CASSPPRGPNTEAFF,TGTGCCAGCAGCCCCCCTAGAGGCCCGAACACTGAAGCTTTCTTT
14,-,-,TRBJ2-2,TRBV10-3,CAISELEDTGELFF,TGTGCCATCAGTGAGTTAGAGGACACCGGGGAGCTGTTTTTT
15,-,-,TRBJ2-2,TRBV6-6,CASSYSPGGTGELFF,TGTGCCAGCAGTTACTCGCCAGGGGGGACCGGGGAGCTGTTTTTT
15,TRBD2,-,TRBJ2-1,TRBV7-3,CASSTGSPGGGEQFF,TGTGCCAGCAGCACGGGATCACCCGGGGGGGGTGAGCAGTTCTTC
12,-,-,TRBJ2-7,TRBV7-9,CSSSLEPGLRDF,TGTTCCAGCAGCTTAGAGCCCGGACTGCGTGACTTC
14,TRBD2,-,TRBJ2-1,TRBV7-9,CASSWGGVATEQFF,TGTGCCAGCAGCTGGGGGGGGGTGGCAACTGAGCAGTTCTTC
14,TRBD2,-,TRBJ2-1,TRBV2,CASGPSGSGNEQFF,TGTGCCAGCGGGCCTAGCGGGTCCGGGAATGAGCAGTTCTTC
16,TRBD2,-,TRBJ2-1,TRBV13,CASSARLAGGPDEQFF,TGTGCCAGCAGCGCTCGACTAGCGGGAGGGCCCGATGAGCAGTTCTTC
13,-,-,TRBJ2-7,TRBV2,CASSEDRFYEQYF,TGTGCCAGCAGTGAAGACAGGTTCTACGAGCAGTACTTC
14,-,once,TRBJ1-1,TRBV7-8,CASTLGAGNTEAFF,TGTGCCAGCACCCTAGGGGCAGGGAACACTGAAGCTTTCTTT
15,-,-,TRBJ2-4,TRBV28,CASRRPGLAKNIQYF,TGTGCCAGCAGACGTCCAGGGTTAGCCAAAAACATTCAGTACTTC
14,-,-,TRBJ2-7,TRBV11-2,CASSLPRDTGEQYF,TGTGCCAGCAGCTTACCCCGGGACACTGGCGAGCAGTACTTC
15,-,-,TRBJ1-2,TRBV7-3,CASSLVGGAKGGYTF,TGTGCCAGCAGCTTAGTGGGAGGGGCGAAGGGTGGCTACACCTTC
14,TRBD1,once,TRBJ1-2,TRBV14,CASSPRTGFYGYTF,TGTGCCAGCAGCCCTAGGACAGGTTTTTATGGCTACACCTTC
15,-,few,TRBJ1-4,TRBV6-6,CASSYAGATNEKLFF,TGTGCCAGCAGTTATGCGGGTGCAACTAATGAAAAACTGTTTTTT
11,-,-,TRBJ1-1,TRBV6-1,CVGGLNTEAFF,TGTGTGGGGGGGCTGAACACTGAAGCTTTCTTT
15,-,-,TRBJ1-3,TRBV28,CASSSTGDSGNTIYF,TGTGCCAGCAGTTCGACAGGAGACTCTGGAAACACCATATATTTT